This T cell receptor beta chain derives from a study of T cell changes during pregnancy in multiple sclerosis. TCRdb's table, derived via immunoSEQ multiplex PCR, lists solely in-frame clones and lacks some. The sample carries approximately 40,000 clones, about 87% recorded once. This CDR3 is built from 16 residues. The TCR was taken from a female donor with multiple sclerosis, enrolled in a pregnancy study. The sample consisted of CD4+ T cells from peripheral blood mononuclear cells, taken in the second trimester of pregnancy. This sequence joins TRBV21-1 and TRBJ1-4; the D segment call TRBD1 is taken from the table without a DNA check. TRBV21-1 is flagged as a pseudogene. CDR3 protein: CASSKTGGTANEKLFF. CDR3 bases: TGTGCCAGCAGCAAAACAGGGGGCACAGCTAATGAAAAACTGTTTTTT.